Below are 17 T cell receptor beta chains sequenced from a single sample in a study of T-cell memory formation after mild COVID-19. TCRdb re-analysed the 5' RACE reads in MiXCR, keeping a single row per CDR3 protein. The sample records approximately 390,000 distinct CDR3 sequences, 16% being singletons. Input material: PBMCs or a T cell subset sorted from them (not recorded which). The receptors shown here come from a man aged 18 to 29 who had mild COVID-19 (a few samples of this study predate the infection). Cell type and time point are not known.

On this clonotype: A much larger clone differs from this one at a single base, so this may be a read error. This chain joins TRBV7-2 and TRBJ1-6, with unresolved D. Per the germline V gene, CDR1 is SGHTA and CDR2 is FQGNSA. The length of the CDR3 is 13 residues. V was trimmed by 2 bases and J by 7 bases, leaving 6 bases between them. CDR3 in DNA: TGTGCCAGCAGCTTACAGTGGAATTCACCCCTCCACTTT. Its translation: CASSLQWNSPLHF.

The rearrangement joins TRBV14 to TRBJ2-7; 9 nucleotides line up with TRBD2. Trimming cost V 4 bases and J 3 bases; bases outside gene matches: 1. The length of the CDR3 is 13 residues. In germline, CDR1 is SGHDN, CDR2 FVKESK. CDR3 in DNA: TGTGCCAGCAGCCCTAGCGGGATCTACGAGCAGTACGTC. It encodes CASSPSGIYEQYV.

This clonotype was counted many times. This chain uses TRBV4-1 with TRBJ1-1, with no clear D. Germline CDR1 MGHRA, CDR2 YSYEKL. V dropped 0 bases and J dropped 5 bases, with 7 bases sitting between them. The length of the CDR3 is 13 residues. CDR3 sequence (DNA): TGCGCCAGCAGCCAAGAGAGGCGGACTGAAGCTTTCTTT. Translating it yields CASSQERRTEAFF.

This clonotype was seen a few times. The genes are TRBV6-1 and TRBJ2-7, with D possibly being TRBD2 (5 bases). Germline V gene sequence: CDR1 MNHNS, CDR2 SASEGT. With 0 bases removed from V and 3 bases from J, the gap between germline ends came to 9 bases. CDR3 size: 14 residues. The CDR3 loop is CASSEATGNYEQYF. The CDR3 nucleotides are TGTGCCAGCAGTGAAGCTACGGGGAACTACGAGCAGTACTTC.

The chain joins TRBV25-1 to TRBJ2-7, with 8 nucleotides matching TRBD2. J was trimmed by 5 bases and V by 5 bases; bases with no gene match: 2. Germline CDR1 MGHDK, CDR2 SYGVNS. The CDR3 contains 12 residues. CDR3 in DNA: TGTGCCAGCAGTCTCGGGGGGGACGAGCAGTACGTC. Protein sequence: CASSLGGDEQYV.

This clonotype showed up many times. The chain carries TRBV5-1 and TRBJ2-3; the D is unclear. Germline CDR1 and CDR2: SGHRS and YFSETQ. The CDR3 has 12 residues. The V end lost 0 bases, the J end lost 5 bases, and 4 bases lay between the germline ends. For the CDR3, the DNA is TGCGCCAGCAGCTTGGCCCTAGATACGCAGTATTTT. Protein product: CASSLALDTQYF.

The chain couples TRBV6-2 or TRBV6-3 to TRBJ2-7; 7 nucleotides line up with TRBD2. Germline V gene sequence: CDR1 MNHEY, CDR2 SVGEGT. The CDR3 spans 12 residues. Written as DNA, the CDR3 is TGTGCCAGCAGCCCGGGGGGATTATCTCCAGTGGTC. Encoded protein: CASSPGGLSPVV.

The rearrangement uses TRBV27 and TRBJ1-2, with D possibly matching TRBD1 (5 bases). Germline V CDR1 and CDR2: MNHEY, SMNVEV (reference sequence). V lost 5 bases and J 8 bases, leaving 12 bases between the germline ends. The CDR3 length is 12 residues. CDR3 protein: CASSEQGHGYTF. The CDR3 DNA sequence: TGTGCCAGCAGTGAGCAGGGCCACGGCTACACCTTC.

V and J are TRBV5-1 and TRBJ2-5; D unresolved. Looked up from germline, CDR1 is SGHRS and CDR2 is YFSETQ. The CDR3 runs 14 residues. V gave up 4 bases and J gave up 3 bases, with 13 bases separating them. The CDR3 DNA reads TGCGCCAGCAGCCTGACGGATCCTAAAGAGACCCAGTACTTC. This translates into CASSLTDPKETQYF.

In this sample, this clonotype turned up many times. The V and J genes are TRBV12-3 or TRBV12-4 and TRBJ1-6, with TRBD1 identical over 9 bases. Trimming took 6 bases from V and 9 from J; bases not matched to a gene: 6. The CDR3 is made up of 14 amino acids. This CDR3 reads CASSPRDRASPLHF. Here the CDR3 DNA reads TGTGCCAGCAGCCCCCGGGACAGGGCTTCACCCCTCCACTTT.

The chain employs TRBV28 and TRBJ2-3, with 9 bases fitting TRBD2. The CDR3 consists of 14 residues. CDR1 and CDR2 (germline): MDHEN, SYDVKM. V was pared by 8 bases and J by 5 bases, with 8 bases of the junction left unmatched. CDR3 coding DNA: TGTGCCAGCGGGAAGCGGGAGGTAGGAGATACGCAGTATTTT. It codes for CASGKREVGDTQYF.

The chain carries TRBV20-1 and TRBJ1-6, with 11 nucleotides matching TRBD1. The V gene's germline CDR1 is DFQATT and CDR2 SNEGSKA (reference sequence). The V and J ends lost 5 bases and 14 bases, in that order; junction bases with no gene match: 8. This CDR3 comprises 13 residues. The CDR3 DNA follows: TGCAGTGCTCGCGGGACAGGGGGATCCACCCTCCACTTT. Translating it yields CSARGTGGSTLHF.

This clonotype was counted only a few times. The rearrangement joins TRBV5-1 to TRBJ2-7; unclear D gene. The V end was cut by 0 bases, the J end by 1 base, with 8 bases between. This CDR3 spans 14 amino acids. Germline values: CDR1 SGHRS, CDR2 YFSETQ. This CDR3 reads CASSLGADSYEQYV. CDR3 nucleotide sequence: TGCGCCAGCAGCTTGGGGGCAGATTCCTACGAGCAGTACGTC.

This clonotype was picked up many times. The rearrangement joins TRBV14 to TRBJ1-2; a possible D gene is TRBD1 (5 bases). Germline values: CDR1 SGHDN, CDR2 FVKESK. V lost 0 bases and J lost 7, with 6 bases in between. CDR3 length equals 12 residues. CDR3 nucleotides: TGTGCCAGCAGCCAAGACAGGGCTGGCTACACCTTC. Encoded protein: CASSQDRAGYTF.

This clonotype appeared many times. V usage is TRBV5-1 and J usage is TRBJ1-6; a weak D match, TRBD1 (5 bases). The CDR3 contains 15 residues. Per the germline V gene, CDR1 is SGHRS and CDR2 is YFSETQ. The V end lost 4 bases, the J end lost 7 bases, and 15 bases lay between the germline ends. The CDR3 DNA reads as TGCGCCAGCAGCCCCGAGGGCCAGGGAAATTCACCCCTCCACTTT. Its protein is CASSPEGQGNSPLHF.

V and J are TRBV4-1 and TRBJ2-3; 7 bases match TRBD2. This CDR3 spans 17 amino acids. V was clipped by 0 bases and J by 3 bases; unmatched bases: 9. Germline CDR1 MGHRA, CDR2 YSYEKL. The CDR3: CASSQDLAEAGTDTQYF. The CDR3 DNA reads as TGCGCCAGCAGCCAAGACTTAGCGGAAGCGGGGACAGATACGCAGTATTTT.

The genes are TRBV5-1 and TRBJ2-5; no reliable D call. The CDR3 runs 13 residues. With 2 bases removed from V and 5 bases from J, the gap between germline ends came to 10 bases. Germline CDR1 SGHRS, CDR2 YFSETQ. The CDR3: CASSFSGWETQYF. CDR3 DNA sequence: TGCGCCAGCAGCTTCTCAGGATGGGAGACCCAGTACTTC.